The 10 T cell receptor beta chains listed next were all sequenced from one sample in a study of metastatic and nonmetastatic thyroid tumors. The entire patient cohort was treatment-naive prior to thyroid surgery. TCRdb re-called the PCR reads via MiXCR. The table lists fewer than 50,000 clones, around 28% of them singletons. What was sequenced was blood. These receptors were obtained from a male donor with papillary thyroid cancer or a benign thyroid nodule (not recorded which). Some clones in this sample may be carry-over from other donors' samples.

This clone was seen ten or more times. J is TRBJ2-3 and V is TRBV27; perhaps TRBD2 as D (6 bases). The CDR3 is 15 residues long. V dropped 6 bases and J dropped 3 bases, with 16 bases sitting between them. From germline, CDR1 is MNHEY and CDR2 SMNVEV (reference sequence). CDR3 loop: CASSDSVSGTDTQYF. The DNA for the CDR3 is TGTGCCAGCAGCGATAGTGTCAGCGGGACAGATACGCAGTATTTT.

The rearrangement joins TRBV4-1 to TRBJ2-7; perhaps TRBD1 as D (6 bases). The CDR3 has 14 amino acids. CDR1 and CDR2 from the germline V gene are MGHRA and YSYEKL. V lost 4 bases, J lost 7 bases, and 17 bases lay in between. CDR3 loop: CASSPWGLLGEQYF. DNA of the CDR3: TGCGCCAGCAGCCCCTGGGGGCTCCTGGGGGAGCAGTACTTC.

This clone is medium-sized. V usage is TRBV28 and J usage is TRBJ2-1, with TRBD2 matching over 8 bases. This CDR3 region has 17 residues. Trimming took 2 bases from V and 7 from J; bases not matched to a gene: 13. Germline V gene data show CDR1 as MDHEN and CDR2 as SYDVKM. DNA of the CDR3: TGTGCCAGCAGTTTACCTCTTGTCAGCGGGAGAGGAAATGAGCAGTTCTTC. This translates into CASSLPLVSGRGNEQFF.

This rearrangement joins TRBV5-1 to TRBJ2-3; D call uncertain. The CDR3 sequence is 15 residues long. V lost 7 bases, J lost 0 bases, and 15 bases lay in between. The germline V gene has CDR1 SGHRS and CDR2 YFSETQ. CDR3 bases: TGCGCCAGCCTCTCCTCTATCTTTAGCACAGATACGCAGTATTTT. It codes for CASLSSIFSTDTQYF.

This clone appeared many times. The rearrangement uses TRBV6-1 and TRBJ2-3; no reliable D call. V was pared by 7 bases and J by 1 base, with 18 bases between. In germline, CDR1 is MNHNS, CDR2 SASEGT. This CDR3 has 16 amino acids. The CDR3 loop reads CASTQPTTSGTDTQYF. CDR3 DNA: TGTGCCAGCACCCAACCCACCACATCGGGCACAGATACGCAGTATTTT.

V and J are TRBV7-2 and TRBJ2-7, with D perhaps matching TRBD2 (6 bases). The CDR3 length is 14 residues. Germline lookup yields CDR1 SGHTA and CDR2 FQGNSA. Deletions cut 5 bases from V and 2 bases from J, with 13 bases between. The CDR3 DNA reads TGTGCCAGCAGCCCTAGGACTACTACCTACGAGCAGTACTTC. Residues: CASSPRTTTYEQYF.

This clone was seen at least ten times. The rearrangement links TRBV28 to TRBJ2-3, with D perhaps TRBD1 (6 bases). The V end was cut by 2 bases, the J end by 1 base, with 16 bases between. The CDR3 has 17 amino acids. Looked up from germline, CDR1 is MDHEN and CDR2 is SYDVKM. CDR3: CASSLNWGRDGTDTQYF. The CDR3 DNA follows: TGTGCCAGCAGTTTAAACTGGGGGCGTGATGGCACAGATACGCAGTATTTT.

In this sample, this clone turned up a few times. The chain combines TRBV12-3 or TRBV12-4 with TRBJ1-1, with TRBD1 matching 8 bases. With V trimmed by 4 bases and J by 7 bases, 5 bases remained unmatched. This CDR3 has 13 residues. CDR3 DNA sequence: TGTGCCAGCAGTTGGACAGGGATAAATGAAGCTTTCTTT. It is translated as CASSWTGINEAFF.

The V gene is TRBV20-1, the J gene TRBJ2-3, with 8 bases matching TRBD2. The germline gives CDR1 DFQATT, CDR2 SNEGSKA (reference sequence). The CDR3 totals 15 residues. The ends lost 1 base at V and 3 bases at J; junction bases unmatched: 6. The CDR3 coding sequence is TGCAGTGCTAGAGCACCGGGACTAGGAACAGATACGCAGTATTTT. It codes for CSARAPGLGTDTQYF.

This clone was counted ten times or more. The rearrangement links TRBV25-1 to TRBJ2-2, with D possibly matching TRBD1 (6 bases). Trimming cost V 0 bases and J 3 bases, with 11 bases left between them. The germline gives CDR1 MGHDK, CDR2 SYGVNS. The CDR3 loop spans 16 amino acids. The CDR3 loop reads CASSEYWGRDTGELFF. CDR3 coding DNA: TGTGCCAGCAGTGAATATTGGGGGCGAGACACCGGGGAGCTGTTTTTT.